This T cell receptor beta chain comes out of a study of blood T cell repertoires in COVID-19. At the level of the study: The United States, Italy and Spain provided the acute and convalescent COVID-19 samples.

Method: immunoSEQ multiplex PCR; TCRdb's copy keeps in-frame clones and lacks some. In the table there are about 140,000 clones, 70% to 80% of which are singletons. The sample was peripheral blood. This clonotype was obtained from a woman aged 45-60 years with active or convalescent COVID-19.

CDR3 coding DNA: TGTGCCAGCAGCTTAGTTATCAGCCAAGAGACCCAGTACTTC. This translates into CASSLVISQETQYF. The chain combines TRBV7-9 with TRBJ2-5; D remains ambiguous. Germline V lookup: CDR1 SEHNR, CDR2 FQNEAQ (reference sequence). The V end was cut by 1 base, the J end by 1 base, with 7 bases between. The CDR3 is 14 residues long.